This note documents a single TCR beta chain sequence. The antigen is unknown. This specimen comes from a study of blood T cells in healthy people across ages. The study, taken as a whole, reports: Expanded clonotype shifts may have been confounded, as the donors had an unknown CMV status. Relative to aged donors, long-lived donors carried more naive CD4+ cells and displayed higher diversity.

Each donor supplied approximately 10 milliliters of peripheral blood. A second 7 to 11 cycle PCR used barcoded and J-beta primers. TCRdb processed the 5' RACE reads anew with MiXCR; each CDR3 protein has one entry. The data contain some 690,000 distinct CDR3 sequences, about a fifth of them seen just once; the ten biggest clones take up around 21%. The CDR3 contains 12 residues. The ends were cut back, 4 bases at V and 7 bases at J, with 7 bases in the middle. Sequencing input: blood. The sequence was obtained from a man in his 70s in good health. The rearrangement links TRBV12-3 or TRBV12-4 to TRBJ2-2; no firm D call. CDR3 in amino acids: CASSSSGGELFF. The CDR3, as DNA: TGTGCCAGCAGTTCATCAGGCGGGGAGCTGTTTTTT.